This TCR beta chain stems from a study of tumor-infiltrating lymphocytes in primary liver carcinoma. Bulk tissue was left unsorted, and RNA and DNA were co-extracted from about 20-30 mg of it. A remark on this clonotype: Lacking the conserved final phenylalanine or tryptophan, this CDR3 likely reflects a read error.

TCR beta cDNA came from about 500 ng total RNA, primed with a constant-region primer. A slightly modified ARM-PCR protocol with three nested multiplex PCR rounds produced these TCR beta libraries. The first two PCR rounds used TRBV1-TRBV30 primers with a Cbeta primer, 9 to 10 cycles each. TCRdb fed the multiplex PCR reads into MiXCR, producing one record per CDR3 protein. The top ten hold about 30% of the sample, which has roughly 25,000 distinct CDR3 sequences, roughly three quarters seen once. The V segment lost 4 bases and the J segment 8 bases; nucleotides outside the gene matches: 9. Germline lookup yields CDR1 MDHEN and CDR2 SYDVKM. This CDR3 comprises 16 residues.

The sample consisted of liver tumor tissue from sampling region 5. Subset denoted: tumor region T5, tumor centre. The origin of this receptor is a woman in her twenties or thirties with primary liver carcinoma and hepatitis B virus infection. The chain links TRBV28 to TRBJ2-1; TRBD2 agrees at 12 bases. In DNA, the CDR3 is TGTGCCAGCAGTTCCCAGCTAGCGGGGGGGGGTTATGAGCAGTTCGTC. Translated: CASSSQLAGGGYEQFV.